A selection of T cell receptor beta chains follows, all from one sample in a study of T cells in Graves' hyperthyroidism and ophthalmopathy. From the multiplex PCR reads, TCRdb called clonotypes with MiXCR, one entry per CDR3 protein. The sample yields 40,000 to 65,000 distinct CDR3 sequences, around half seen once. The material sequenced was blood. These receptor sequences come from a woman in her fifties or sixties with Graves' ophthalmopathy. Both conserved end residues are part of each CDR3. The order of the fields is V gene, D gene, J gene, clone size, CDR3 DNA, CDR3 protein. D genes are given only for firm matches. Rows give clone size only sometimes, using once, few, many, or a class for an expanded clone.

>TRBV7-2|TRBD2|TRBJ2-7|.
TGTGCCAGCAGCTTTAGGCGGGAGAGCTCCTACGAGCAGTACTTC
CASSFRRESSYEQYF
>TRBV10-3|.|TRBJ2-3|.
TGTGCCATCAGTACAGGGGGGGGAGATACGCAGTATTTT
CAISTGGGDTQYF
>TRBV2|.|TRBJ2-1|.
TGTGCCAGCAGTGTGCAGGCTGTGTGGGTTAACTCCTTCAATGAGCAGTTCTTC
CASSVQAVWVNSFNEQFF
>TRBV9|TRBD2|TRBJ2-3|.
TGTGCCAGCAGCGTAAAGGCTAGCGGGGGGGAAGGCACAGATACGCAGTATTTT
CASSVKASGGEGTDTQYF
>TRBV20-1|.|TRBJ2-1|many
TGCAGTGCTAGAGGGGGGAGCTCCTACAATGAGCAGTTCTTC
CSARGGSSYNEQFF
>TRBV27|.|TRBJ1-5|few
TGTGCCAGCAGTTTTGAGGGACCCAATGAAGGTCAGCCCCAGCATTTT
CASSFEGPNEGQPQHF
>TRBV19|.|TRBJ2-5|many
TGTGCCAGTAGTATGCGTACGACAGCTCAAGAGACCCAGTACTTC
CASSMRTTAQETQYF
>TRBV5-4|TRBD1|TRBJ1-5|.
TGTGCCAGCAGCTTCCCGGGACAGCTATCCTACGAGCATTTT
CASSFPGQLSYEHF
>TRBV24-1|.|TRBJ2-5|medium-sized
TGTGCCACCAGTGATGGGGGGTACGAGACCCAGTACTTC
CATSDGGYETQYF
>TRBV6-1|.|TRBJ2-3|many
TGTGCCAGCAGTGAGACTAGGGAAGATACGCAGTATTTT
CASSETREDTQYF
>TRBV6-6|TRBD1|TRBJ1-5|many
TGTGCCAGCCGGGACAGGGTGGATCAGCCCCAGCATTTT
CASRDRVDQPQHF
>TRBV13|.|TRBJ1-3|.
TGTGCCAGCAGCTTTGGGGCATATGGAAACACCATATATTTT
CASSFGAYGNTIYF
>TRBV18|.|TRBJ1-3|.
TGTGCCAGCTCACTACAGGGTTACGAGTCTGGAAACACCATATATTTT
CASSLQGYESGNTIYF
>TRBV2|.|TRBJ2-7|many
TGTGCCAGCAGCGACTCTTACTACGAGCAGTACTTC
CASSDSYYEQYF
>TRBV3-1|.|TRBJ2-3|many
TGTGCCAGCAGCCAAGAGGTAGATACGCAGTATTTT
CASSQEVDTQYF
>TRBV14|TRBD1|TRBJ2-2|many
TGTGCCAGCAGCCCCGGGACAGCCCCCCGGGGCACCGGGGAGCTGTTTTTT
CASSPGTAPRGTGELFF
>TRBV6-2/TRBV6-3|.|TRBJ2-7|many
TGTGCCAGCATCCATAGCGGAGGAACCTACGAGCAGTACTTC
CASIHSGGTYEQYF
>TRBV10-2|TRBD2|TRBJ2-7|medium-sized
TGCGCCAGCAGTGGTGCGGGGGTCTACGAGCAGTACTTC
CASSGAGVYEQYF